The entry below gives a single T cell receptor (beta chain) sequence along with its context. What it binds is not known. This sequence may be a read error, since a much larger clone differs from it by one base. This entry is derived from a study of tumor-infiltrating lymphocytes in primary liver carcinoma. Findings and caveats of the study: The overlap of tumor-adjacent and tumor-blood pairs was smaller than that of tumor region pairs. Tumor tissue displayed a significantly greater top-250-clone fraction than blood (p = 0.039).

A primer matching the constant region was used to make TCR beta cDNA from approximately 0.55 ug of total RNA. Construction of TCR beta libraries relied on three successive nested multiplex PCR rounds employing slightly modified ARM-PCR. The first two PCR rounds, approximately 10 cycles each, used TRBV1-TRBV30 forward primers and a C-beta reverse primer. Via MiXCR, TCRdb re-called the multiplex PCR reads, giving one row per CDR3 protein. The table has around 71,000 distinct CDR3 sequences, 60% to 80% seen once. The CDR3 totals 15 residues. V trimming: 6 bases; J trimming: 6 bases; junction bases outside the gene matches: 11. CDR1 and CDR2 (germline): SGHVS, FQNEAQ. From around 18-30 mg of unsorted bulk tissue, DNA and RNA were co-extracted together. Chronic HBV infection was present in the patients, who were treatment-naive.

The clonotype originates from a woman aged 60-70 years with primary liver carcinoma and hepatitis B virus infection. Sequencing was carried out using liver tumor tissue from sampling region 4. Subset here: tumor region T4, right-lateral pole. The chain links TRBV7-8 to TRBJ2-5; 9 bases map to TRBD1. The CDR3 region has the DNA TGTGCCAGCAGATCAAACGCGGGACAGGGCAAGACCCAGTACTTC. The encoded protein is CASRSNAGQGKTQYF.